This TCR beta chain is from a study of T cell responses to AZD1222 COVID-19 vaccine. The data were produced by immunoSEQ multiplex PCR, yet TCRdb's version contains in-frame clones alone and is incomplete. The repertoire holds some 99,000 clones, about 88% seen once, with roughly 18% in the top ten. Trimming removed 2 bases from V and 5 bases from J; junction bases left unmatched: 12. CDR1 is LGHDT, CDR2 YNNKEL, per germline (reference sequence). CDR3 size: 17 residues. Study observations and caveats: Spike-specific TCR breadth and depth both grew after two AZD1222 doses. Nearly half of spike-specific TCRs reportedly target unmutated variant regions.

Concerning this clone itself: Its specificity is unknown.

This rearrangement joins TRBV3-1 (or the pseudogene TRBV3-2) to TRBJ1-2, with TRBD1 identical over 9 bases. This clonotype was obtained from an adult in good health. Specimen: peripheral blood, collected on day 0 of AZD1222 vaccination. DNA for the CDR3: TGTGCCAGCAGCCAACAACTCGGAACAGGGGGCAGATATGGCTACACCTTC. Its protein product is CASSQQLGTGGRYGYTF.